In this sample, the clone carrying this T cell receptor (beta chain) turned up a few times. Unmatched junction bases numbered 8, after V lost 4 bases and J lost 2 bases. Germline V lookup: CDR1 SSHAT, CDR2 FNYEAQ (reference sequence). This CDR3 is built from 16 residues. TCRdb reprocessed the RT-PCR reads via MiXCR and lists one record per CDR3 protein. There are around 700,000 distinct CDR3 sequences in the sample; 13% to 15% occur only once, and roughly 3.6% lies in the top ten. The receptor was isolated from a female donor in good health, serving as a healthy control. V usage is TRBV7-7 and J usage is TRBJ2-5; TRBD2 agrees at 9 bases. The sequenced sample was memory CD4+ T cells from blood. In DNA, the CDR3 is TGTGCCAGCAGCTCTCTGGGAGCGGGGGGACAAGAGACCCAGTACTTC. Translation: CASSSLGAGGQETQYF.